The sequence of this TCR beta chain was determined in a study of shared clonotypes between healthy human individuals. Study observations and caveats: Naive subsets typically showed greater estimated richness than memory subsets.

CDR3 length equals 14 residues. Between the trimmed V and J ends, which lost 4 bases and 1 base, there was a span of 11 bases. Germline CDR1 MDHEN, CDR2 SYDVKM. Genomic DNA per cell subset filled all wells of several immunoSEQ plates. The protocol was immunoSEQ multiplex PCR, while the TCRdb copy is restricted to in-frame clones and leaves out a portion. The profile covers more than 550,000 clones, with about nine tenths appearing a single time and 30% to 40% taken by the ten largest. Turning to this clone: Its cognate antigen is unknown.

The source of this sequence is a man aged 18 to 35 in good health. Some clones in this sample may be carry-over from other donors' samples. V and J are TRBV28 and TRBJ2-7; unclear D gene. The sequenced material came from memory CD8+ T cells from PBMCs. Indicated subset: CD45RO+ cells pooled with CCR7-negative TemRA cells. The CDR3 nucleotides are TGTGCCAGCAGTTACTACAAAACATCCTACGAGCAGTACTTC. Its protein is CASSYYKTSYEQYF.